Listed below are T cell receptor beta chains from one sample, sequenced in a study of radiation and T cells in renal cell carcinoma. Profiled with immunoSEQ multiplex PCR; TCRdb holds only in-frame clones, not every one. The repertoire includes 130,000 or so clones, roughly 90% of them detected once, and more than 10% sits in the top ten. The specimen was blood, collected from a patient whose treatment included radiotherapy and nephrectomy. The receptors were sampled from a woman aged 45-65 years with renal cell carcinoma. The CDR3 runs from the conserved cysteine through the conserved F or W. Each record gives: V gene, clone size, J gene, D gene, CDR3 protein, CDR3 DNA. A D gene is named only where the DNA matches it firmly. Only part of the rows carry a size: once, few, many, or a class if the clone is expanded.

>TRBV2|NA|TRBJ2-7|NA
CASSAHYEQYF
TGTGCCAGCAGTGCTCATTACGAGCAGTACTTC
>TRBV12-5|NA|TRBJ1-4|TRBD1
CASGASGTGNEKLFF
TGTGCTAGTGGTGCATCCGGGACAGGGAACGAAAAACTGTTTTTT
>TRBV10-3|NA|TRBJ1-1|NA
CAISGPSGEVHTEAFF
TGTGCCATCAGTGGGCCCTCAGGGGAGGTGCACACTGAAGCTTTCTTT
>TRBV5-1|few|TRBJ1-1|NA
CASSLGLIGTAEAFF
TGCGCCAGCAGCCTGGGCCTTATAGGGACCGCTGAAGCTTTCTTT
>TRBV5-1|NA|TRBJ1-5|NA
CASSLVGDWRQPQHF
TGCGCCAGCAGCTTGGTGGGGGATTGGCGTCAGCCCCAGCATTTT
>TRBV19|NA|TRBJ1-4|NA
CASSISATNEKLFF
TGTGCCAGTAGTATATCGGCAACTAATGAAAAACTGTTTTTT
>TRBV20-1|NA|TRBJ1-1|NA
CSASHGAFF
TGCAGTGCTAGTCACGGTGCTTTCTTT
>TRBV7-2|NA|TRBJ1-4|TRBD1
CASSSQTGHRNEKLFF
TGTGCCAGCAGCTCGCAGACAGGGCATAGAAATGAAAAACTGTTTTTT
>TRBV9|NA|TRBJ1-3|NA
CASSVGGVNGNTIYF
TGTGCCAGCAGCGTAGGTGGAGTTAATGGAAACACCATATATTTT
>TRBV6-1|NA|TRBJ2-6|NA
CASSARNSGANVLTF
TGTGCCAGCAGTGCCAGAAACTCTGGGGCCAACGTCCTGACTTTC
>TRBV6-5|NA|TRBJ2-7|NA
CASRKGGNYEQYF
TGTGCCAGCAGAAAGGGGGGGAATTACGAGCAGTACTTC
>TRBV7-3|NA|TRBJ1-6|NA
CASSLDSNSPLHF
TGTGCCAGCAGCTTAGACAGTAATTCACCCCTCCACTTT
>TRBV6-5|NA|TRBJ2-2|NA
CASSTDRGGAGELFF
TGTGCCAGCAGTACCGACAGGGGAGGGGCCGGGGAGCTGTTTTTT
>TRBV5-4|NA|TRBJ1-3|TRBD1
CASSLQGVGDTIYF
TGTGCCAGCAGCTTGCAGGGGGTAGGAGACACCATATATTTT
>TRBV19|NA|TRBJ1-5|NA
CASTPQADLNQPQHF
TGTGCCAGTACCCCGCAGGCGGATCTTAATCAGCCCCAGCATTTT
>TRBV14|once|TRBJ2-5|NA
CASSQLTGIGETQYF
TGTGCCAGCAGCCAGCTTACAGGGATCGGGGAGACCCAGTACTTC
>TRBV11-2|NA|TRBJ2-5|TRBD2
CASSTGGGRETQYF
TGTGCCAGCAGTACGGGGGGTGGGCGAGAGACCCAGTACTTC
>TRBV6-1|NA|TRBJ1-2|TRBD1
CASSEVEGGRFVHGYTF
TGTGCCAGCAGTGAAGTCGAAGGGGGCCGTTTTGTCCATGGCTACACCTTC
>TRBV7-9|NA|TRBJ1-6|TRBD1
CASSGTGGSPLHF
TGTGCCAGCTCTGGGACAGGGGGCTCACCCCTCCACTTT
>TRBV7-9|NA|TRBJ1-3|TRBD1
CATQRDSTGNTIYF
TGTGCCACCCAGCGGGACAGCACTGGAAACACCATATATTTT
>TRBV9|NA|TRBJ1-1|TRBD1
CASSDSTGANEAFF
TGTGCCAGCAGCGACTCGACAGGGGCGAATGAAGCTTTCTTT
>TRBV19|NA|TRBJ2-1|NA
CASSRLALDEQFF
TGTGCCAGTAGTCGGCTAGCGCTCGATGAGCAGTTCTTC
>TRBV7-2|NA|TRBJ1-2|TRBD1
CASSSATGTGGLLYGYTF
TGTGCCAGCAGCTCAGCCACCGGGACAGGGGGCTTACTCTATGGCTACACCTTC
>TRBV2|NA|TRBJ1-5|NA
CASRRVSNQPQHF
TGTGCCAGCAGGAGGGTGAGCAATCAGCCCCAGCATTTT
>TRBV2|NA|TRBJ2-3|TRBD2
CASAPGLESDTQYF
TGTGCCAGCGCTCCGGGACTAGAGAGCGATACGCAGTATTTT
>TRBV5-4|NA|TRBJ2-5|TRBD2
CASSLAGAQETQYF
TGTGCCAGCAGCCTAGCGGGGGCTCAAGAGACCCAGTACTTC
>TRBV11-2|NA|TRBJ1-6|NA
CASSFRGRGSPLHF
TGTGCCAGCAGCTTCCGGGGGCGCGGTTCACCCCTCCACTTT
>TRBV4-1|NA|TRBJ2-2|NA
CASSRQSLYTGELFF
TGCGCCAGCTCCCGACAGAGCCTCTACACCGGGGAGCTGTTTTTT
>TRBV2|NA|TRBJ1-2|TRBD1
CASRTPRQGGDGYTF
TGTGCCAGCAGAACCCCACGACAGGGGGGAGATGGCTACACCTTC
>TRBV18|NA|TRBJ2-5|NA
CASSPPIRYQETQYF
TGTGCCAGCTCACCACCGATACGGTATCAAGAGACCCAGTACTTC
>TRBV19|once|TRBJ1-5|TRBD1
CASSIRGQGADHQPQHF
TGTGCCAGTAGTATACGAGGACAGGGGGCCGACCATCAGCCCCAGCATTTT
>TRBV6-1|NA|TRBJ1-2|NA
CASEVAYYGYTF
TGTGCCAGCGAAGTAGCCTACTATGGCTACACCTTC
>TRBV29-1|NA|TRBJ2-3|NA
CSVGVGTWDTQYF
TGCAGCGTTGGGGTGGGTACCTGGGATACGCAGTATTTT
>TRBV11-3|once|TRBJ1-1|NA
CASSLGGPDTEAFF
TGTGCCAGCAGCTTAGGAGGCCCCGACACTGAAGCTTTCTTT
>TRBV19|NA|TRBJ1-5|NA
CASSPWTEYSNQPQHF
TGTGCCAGTAGTCCGTGGACAGAATATAGCAATCAGCCCCAGCATTTT
>TRBV7-9|NA|TRBJ1-1|NA
CASRGNTEAFF
TGTGCCAGCAGGGGAAACACTGAAGCTTTCTTT
>TRBV7-7|few|TRBJ2-5|TRBD1
CASSTGQGEKETQYF
TGTGCTAGCAGCACGGGACAGGGAGAGAAAGAGACCCAGTACTTC
>TRBV7-2|NA|TRBJ2-7|NA
CASSPLGGPTYEQYF
TGTGCCAGCAGCCCATTGGGCGGGCCCACCTACGAGCAGTACTTC
>TRBV4-1|NA|TRBJ1-2|NA
CASSQVRVDYGYTF
TGCGCCAGCAGCCAAGTCCGGGTGGATTATGGCTACACCTTC
>TRBV7-9|NA|TRBJ2-7|NA
CASSPQLGRRSYEQYF
TGTGCCAGCAGCCCCCAGTTGGGGCGGCGCTCCTACGAGCAGTACTTC
>TRBV2|few|TRBJ1-1|NA
CASSANRAGGTEAFF
TGTGCCAGCAGTGCCAACAGGGCTGGGGGCACTGAAGCTTTCTTT
>TRBV6-1|NA|TRBJ2-7|NA
CASSAAAYEQYF
TGTGCCAGCAGTGCTGCCGCCTACGAGCAGTACTTC
>TRBV5-1|NA|TRBJ2-5|NA
CASSLYVGRGETQYF
TGCGCCAGCAGCTTGTACGTCGGCAGAGGAGAGACCCAGTACTTC
>TRBV2|NA|TRBJ1-1|NA
CASSESMDTEAFF
TGTGCCAGCAGTGAATCGATGGACACTGAAGCTTTCTTT
>TRBV29-1|NA|TRBJ1-4|TRBD1
CSVRQGNEKLFF
TGCAGCGTCCGACAGGGCAATGAAAAACTGTTTTTT
>TRBV29-1|NA|TRBJ2-2|TRBD1
CSVELDRVGGELFF
TGCAGCGTTGAGCTCGACAGGGTCGGCGGGGAGCTGTTTTTT
>TRBV12-5|NA|TRBJ2-1|TRBD1
CASGLGGQYNEQFF
TGTGCTAGTGGTTTAGGGGGACAGTACAATGAGCAGTTCTTC
>TRBV15|few|TRBJ1-1|NA
CATSRGVNTEAFF
TGTGCCACCAGCAGGGGGGTGAACACTGAAGCTTTCTTT
>TRBV9|NA|TRBJ2-2|TRBD2
CASSAETGLAGFTGELFF
TGTGCCAGCAGCGCGGAGACGGGACTAGCGGGGTTCACCGGGGAGCTGTTTTTT
>TRBV4-2|NA|TRBJ2-6|NA
CASRFIFKGSGANVLTF
TGTGCCAGCAGGTTTATTTTCAAGGGGTCTGGGGCCAACGTCCTGACTTTC
>TRBV5-5|NA|TRBJ1-3|NA
CASSLGLSPGNTIYF
TGTGCCAGCAGCTTGGGGTTGAGTCCTGGAAACACCATATATTTT
>TRBV5-4|NA|TRBJ2-5|NA
CASSLVTGRYSRTQYF
TGTGCCAGCAGCTTGGTAACGGGAAGGTATTCCCGGACCCAGTACTTC